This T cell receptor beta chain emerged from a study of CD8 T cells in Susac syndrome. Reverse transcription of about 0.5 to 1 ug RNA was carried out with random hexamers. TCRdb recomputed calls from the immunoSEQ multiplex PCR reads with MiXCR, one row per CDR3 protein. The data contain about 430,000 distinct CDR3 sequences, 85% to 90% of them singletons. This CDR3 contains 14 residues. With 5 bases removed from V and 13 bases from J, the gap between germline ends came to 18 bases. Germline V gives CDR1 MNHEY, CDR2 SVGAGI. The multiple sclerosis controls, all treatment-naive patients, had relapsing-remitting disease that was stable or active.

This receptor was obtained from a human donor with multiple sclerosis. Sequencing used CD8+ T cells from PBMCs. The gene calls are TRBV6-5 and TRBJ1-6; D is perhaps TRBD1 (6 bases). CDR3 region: CASSPGTSRLPLHF. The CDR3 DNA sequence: TGTGCCAGCAGTCCCGGGACAAGCCGTCTCCCCCTCCACTTT.